This T cell receptor beta chain was observed in a study of CD8 T cells in ankylosing spondylitis (dated by TCRdb to the late 2010s). Looking at the study overall: T cell receptor beta repertoires were profiled in healthy donors and ankylosing spondylitis patients so that disease-linked TCR variants could be found. The full study cohort comprised approximately 23 ankylosing spondylitis patients and about a hundred healthy donors. Samples of peripheral blood were taken, and for ankylosing spondylitis patients, synovial fluid was collected as well.

The CDR1 and CDR2 encoded by the germline V gene (reference sequence) are LGHDT and YNNKEL. The CDR3 measures 14 amino acids from cysteine to phenylalanine. Kept here is only the CDR3 DNA, which spans 42 bases and is read in frame from base 1. V and J lose 3 bases and 3 bases, and a span of 11 bases separates them. Data came from an Illumina HiSeq 2500. Quantitative 5'-RACE with molecular barcodes was used to prepare TCR beta libraries. In the original analysis: A new computational method based on a probabilistic model of VDJ rearrangement was used to identify disease-linked TCR variants. TCRdb redid the processing of the public reads, applying fastp at Q25 and MiXCR, and retained in-frame beta chains. Entries that share a CDR3 protein sequence are merged under the most common genes and DNA. The V and J calls reflect TCRdb's pipeline rather than the authors' work. Present in this sample are fewer than 450,000 distinct CDR3 sequences, more than 15% of which were seen just once. The ten largest account for about 0.94% of the sample.

This clonotype showed up just a few times. Its antigen has not been determined. Nothing much larger sits one base from this clone, and base qualities are not available. The research as a whole found: Blood from ankylosing spondylitis patients appeared to be characterized by a TCR beta motif composed of eight highly homologous amino acid variants. A CD8+ phenotype was shown by the disease-linked clones, which were found at relatively low frequencies in peripheral blood. The disease-linked clones were reported as significantly enriched in matched synovial fluid samples from ankylosing spondylitis patients. Some motif variants were previously reported in synovial fluid and blood of reactive arthritis patients, suggesting common disease-initiation mechanisms.

The rearranged chain carries TRBV3-1 and TRBJ1-1; no D gene call is confident. The clonotype comes from a male donor with ankylosing spondylitis. The specimen was blood, either unsorted or a sorted T cell fraction (not recorded which). The nucleotide sequence reads TGTGCCAGCAGCCAGCCGGGGTATTACACTGAAGCTTTCTTT. It is translated as CASSQPGYYTEAFF.